The 25 T cell receptor beta chains given below trace back to one sample, sequenced in a study of cytomegalovirus exposure and HLA in healthy donors. The study ran its PCR with 60 Vbeta and 13 Jbeta primers. TCRdb's table, derived via immunoSEQ multiplex PCR, lists solely in-frame clones and lacks some. The sample records about 140,000 clones, more than 75% being singletons. The material sequenced was PBMCs. The receptors come from a man aged 25-45 years in good health and CMV-seronegative.

The V and J genes are TRBV10-3 and TRBJ1-1; 8 nucleotides align to TRBD1. V shed 7 bases and J 1 base; nucleotides not matched to a gene: 2. The CDR3 length is 13 residues. In germline, CDR1 is ENHRY, CDR2 SYGVKD. The CDR3 here is CAITGQGNTEAFF. DNA for the CDR3: TGTGCCATCACCGGACAGGGGAACACTGAAGCTTTCTTT.

CDR3 in DNA: TGTGCCAGCAGCTTAGCGCAGATTGGACTCCCGCTCACCGAGCAGTACTTC. Its translation is CASSLAQIGLPLTEQYF. The V and J genes are TRBV7-2 and TRBJ2-7, with D tentatively TRBD2 (5 bases). Looked up from germline, CDR1 is SGHTA and CDR2 is FQGNSA. V gave up 0 bases and J gave up 6 bases, with 21 bases separating them. The CDR3 totals 17 residues.

V gene TRBV28 combines with J gene TRBJ2-2, with 8 bases that match TRBD2. The junction had 14 bases not matched to a gene; V was cut back by 2 bases and J by 6 bases. Germline V lookup: CDR1 MDHEN, CDR2 SYDVKM. This CDR3 has 18 residues. CDR3 loop: CASSLTPPGLVTAGELFF. Here the CDR3 DNA reads TGTGCCAGCAGTTTAACCCCACCGGGACTAGTCACGGCCGGGGAGCTGTTTTTT.

The rearrangement joins TRBV7-2 to TRBJ2-5; 7 bases are a match to TRBD1. CDR1 is SGHTA, CDR2 FQGNSA, per germline. This CDR3 contains 14 residues. Trimming removed 5 bases from V and 5 bases from J; junction bases left unmatched: 8. This CDR3 reads CASSPRGRWETQYF. The DNA for the CDR3 is TGTGCCAGCAGCCCTAGGGGGCGGTGGGAGACCCAGTACTTC.

This clone came up once. The rearrangement uses TRBV28 and TRBJ2-7; weak D call: TRBD1 (6 bases). V was cut by 7 bases and J by 4 bases, with 20 bases left in between. This CDR3 spans 15 amino acids. Germline CDR1 and CDR2: MDHEN and SYDVKM. The CDR3 loop is CASNPPGEVKYEQYF. Here the CDR3 DNA reads TGTGCCAGCAACCCCCCAGGGGAAGTTAAGTACGAGCAGTACTTC.

The gene calls are TRBV5-1 and TRBJ2-7; 11 positions match TRBD2. The V gene end was trimmed by 4 bases and the J gene end by 7 bases; junction bases not matched to a gene: 7. The V gene's germline CDR1 is SGHRS and CDR2 YFSETQ. The CDR3 is 14 amino acids. The CDR3 loop reads CASSVSGRVQEQYF. CDR3 nucleotide sequence: TGCGCCAGCAGCGTTAGCGGGAGGGTTCAAGAGCAGTACTTC.

The gene calls are TRBV10-3 and TRBJ2-1, with 14 bases aligning to TRBD2. The CDR3 consists of 18 residues. Germline V CDR1 and CDR2: ENHRY, SYGVKD. The V and J ends lost 0 bases and 7 bases, in that order; junction bases with no gene match: 8. CDR3 loop: CAISESLGTSGSWNEQFF. CDR3 bases: TGTGCCATCAGTGAGTCGCTGGGGACTAGCGGGAGTTGGAATGAGCAGTTCTTC.

V gene TRBV11-2 combines with J gene TRBJ2-7, with TRBD1 matching over 9 bases. CDR1 is SGHAT, CDR2 FQNNGV, per germline. CDR3 length: 14 amino acids. V trimming: 8 bases; J trimming: 1 base; junction bases outside the gene matches: 6. The CDR3 is CASQQGAGSYEQYF. The CDR3 region has the DNA TGTGCCAGCCAACAGGGGGCAGGTTCCTACGAGCAGTACTTC.

The chain joins TRBV6-1 to TRBJ2-1, with D unclear. The V and J ends lost 2 bases and 0 bases respectively, with 8 bases between them. The V gene's germline CDR1 is MNHNS and CDR2 SASEGT. The CDR3 totals 15 residues. The CDR3 sequence: CASSESASSYNEQFF. The CDR3 DNA reads as TGTGCCAGCAGTGAATCTGCTAGCTCCTACAATGAGCAGTTCTTC.

The chain is built from TRBV29-1 and TRBJ2-1; 9 bases are shared with TRBD1. Germline V gene sequence: CDR1 SQVTM, CDR2 ANQGSEA. The CDR3 sequence is 15 residues long. J gave up 5 bases and V 2 bases, and 7 bases lay outside the gene matches. The DNA of the CDR3 is TGCAGCGTTGAATCGTCTGGACAGGGGAACAATGAGCAGTTCTTC. Residues: CSVESSGQGNNEQFF.

The CDR3 coding sequence is TGTGCCAGCAGCCTCGGACTGGGTGAGCAGTTCTTC. As protein: CASSLGLGEQFF. The gene calls are TRBV13 and TRBJ2-1, with D maybe TRBD2 (5 bases). Per germline, CDR1 PRHDT and CDR2 FYEKMQ (reference sequence). V lost 5 bases and J 9 bases, leaving 11 bases between the germline ends. This CDR3 spans 12 amino acids.

A word on this clone: At one end the junction does not follow the germline gene, possibly because of a read error. This sequence joins TRBV7-9 and TRBJ1-2, with 7 bases aligning to TRBD1. Germline loops: CDR1 SEHNR, CDR2 FQNEAQ (reference sequence). CDR3 length equals 16 residues. The CDR3 spells CSSSLGRAGGNYGYTF. The CDR3 nucleotides are TGTTCCAGCAGCTTAGGGAGGGCAGGGGGTAACTATGGCTACACCTTC.

The chain carries TRBV4-3 and TRBJ2-2; D ambiguous. Trimming removed 1 base at V and 5 bases at J, with 8 bases between. The CDR3 totals 14 residues. CDR1 and CDR2 from the germline V gene are LGHNA and YSLEER. CDR3 sequence (DNA): TGCGCCAGCAGCCAAGCGGAGAGTACCGGGGAGCTGTTTTTT. Translating gives CASSQAESTGELFF.

The chain uses TRBV7-6 and TRBJ1-1; 7 positions agree with TRBD1. Trimming took 5 bases from V and 0 from J; bases not matched to a gene: 6. CDR1 and CDR2 from the germline V gene are SGHVS and FNYEAQ. CDR3 size: 15 residues. The chain's CDR3 is CASSPGTVMNTEAFF. The DNA for the CDR3 is TGTGCCAGCAGCCCTGGGACAGTTATGAACACTGAAGCTTTCTTT.

Concerning this clone: Mismatch with germline at one junction end may stem from a read error. This chain connects TRBV7-7 to TRBJ2-5, with 9 bases identical to TRBD2. The CDR3 totals 15 residues. Germline values: CDR1 SSHAT, CDR2 FNYEAQ (reference sequence). The CDR3 region is CASSPASGTSETQYF. Written as DNA, the CDR3 is TGTGCTAGCAGCCCAGCTAGCGGGACCTCGGAGACCCAGTACTTC.

The rearrangement links TRBV7-2 to TRBJ2-7, with D uncertain. V was trimmed by 4 bases and J by 5 bases, leaving 6 bases between them. The length of the CDR3 is 11 residues. Germline V gives CDR1 SGHTA, CDR2 FQGNSA. The CDR3, as DNA: TGTGCCAGCAGCTATAGCCACGAGCAGTACTTC. It specifies CASSYSHEQYF.

This clone has only a few counts. The chain has TRBV18 and TRBJ1-5, with TRBD1 matching over 9 bases. Germline V CDR1 and CDR2: KGHSH, LQKENI. V gave up 3 bases and J gave up 6 bases; unmatched junction bases: 3. CDR3 length: 14 amino acids. The CDR3, as DNA: TGTGCCAGCTCACCGACAGGGGGAGGTCAGCCCCAGCATTTT. Translated: CASSPTGGGQPQHF.

The chain carries TRBV2 and TRBJ1-4; 8 bases align to TRBD1. Germline V CDR1 and CDR2: SNHLY, FYNNEI. V lost 8 bases to trimming and J lost 4 bases; unmatched junction nucleotides: 6. This CDR3 comprises 14 residues. The CDR3 is CASGRTGLNEKLFF. The DNA for the CDR3 is TGTGCCAGCGGTAGGACAGGGCTTAATGAAAAACTGTTTTTT.

The chain is built from TRBV10-1 and TRBJ2-1, with 10 bases lining up with TRBD2. There are 14 residues in the CDR3. The ends lost 6 bases at V and 8 bases at J; junction bases unmatched: 7. Germline-derived CDR1 and CDR2 are WNHNN and SYGVQD (reference sequence). In nucleotides, the CDR3 is TGCGCCAGCAGCTCCGGACTAGCGGAGGATGAGCAGTTCTTC. It encodes CASSSGLAEDEQFF.

The chain has TRBV18 and TRBJ2-5; TRBD1 matches at 7 bases. TRBJ2-7 matches the DNA end more closely, so the J call is doubtful. CDR1 is KGHSH and CDR2 is LQKENI in the germline V gene. The CDR3 is 15 residues long. CDR3 sequence: CASSPRTGSSYEQYF. The CDR3 DNA reads TGTGCCAGCTCACCCCGGACAGGAAGCTCCTACGAGCAGTACTTC.

This chain joins TRBV28 and TRBJ1-1, with D possibly TRBD1 on 5 matching bases. In germline, CDR1 is MDHEN, CDR2 SYDVKM. The CDR3 is 12 residues long. V was trimmed by 3 bases and J by 7 bases, leaving 9 bases between them. The CDR3 coding sequence is TGTGCCAGCAGTTTGACAGACCTTGAAGCTTTCTTT. Protein sequence: CASSLTDLEAFF.

The chain uses TRBV7-9 and TRBJ2-5, with 13 bases fitting TRBD2. The CDR3 has 16 amino acids. J gave up 3 bases and V 4 bases, and 5 bases lay outside the gene matches. Germline values: CDR1 SEHNR, CDR2 FQNEAQ (reference sequence). CDR3 protein: CASSSGTSGKKETQYF. In nucleotides, the CDR3 is TGTGCCAGCAGCTCCGGGACTAGCGGGAAGAAAGAGACCCAGTACTTC.

The V and J genes are TRBV5-5 and TRBJ1-1, with a possible D match to TRBD1 (5 bases). Trimming removed 4 bases at V and 4 bases at J, with 20 bases between. Germline CDR1 is SGHKS and CDR2 is YYEKEE (reference sequence). This CDR3 is 16 amino acids long. Here the CDR3 reads CASSPGRRDLGTEAFF. As DNA, the CDR3 is TGTGCCAGCAGCCCCGGACGGAGGGACCTAGGCACTGAAGCTTTCTTT.

The chain recombines TRBV9 with TRBJ2-1, with D perhaps matching TRBD2 (6 bases). Trimming stripped 0 bases from V and 0 bases from J, with 10 bases between. The CDR3 totals 16 residues. Germline V gives CDR1 SGDLS, CDR2 YYNGEE. This CDR3 is CASSVGGRSSYNEQFF. CDR3 bases: TGTGCCAGCAGCGTAGGGGGGAGGTCCTCCTACAATGAGCAGTTCTTC.

Comment on this clone: The conserved phenylalanine or tryptophan is not found at the CDR3 terminus, so this likely reflects a read error. This chain links TRBV2 with TRBJ1-3; D not resolved. V lost 6 bases and J lost 4, with 7 bases in between. Germline V gene lookup returns CDR1 SNHLY and CDR2 FYNNEI. The CDR3 spans 12 residues. The CDR3 loop is CASRVGGNTIYL. DNA for the CDR3: TGTGCCAGCAGGGTCGGGGGAAACACCATATATCTT.